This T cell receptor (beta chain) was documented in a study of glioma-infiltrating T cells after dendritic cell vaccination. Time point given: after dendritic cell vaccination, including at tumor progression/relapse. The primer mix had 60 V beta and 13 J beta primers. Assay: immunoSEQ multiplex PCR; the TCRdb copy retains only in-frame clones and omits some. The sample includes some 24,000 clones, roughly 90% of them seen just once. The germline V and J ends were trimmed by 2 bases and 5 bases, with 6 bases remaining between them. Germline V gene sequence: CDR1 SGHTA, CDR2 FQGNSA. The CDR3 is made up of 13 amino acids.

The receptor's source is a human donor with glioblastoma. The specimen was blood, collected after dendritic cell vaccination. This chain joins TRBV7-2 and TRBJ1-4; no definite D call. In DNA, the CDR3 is TGTGCCAGCAGCTTATCAGGAAATGAAAAACTGTTTTTT. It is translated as CASSLSGNEKLFF.